What follows are 3 T cell receptor beta chains derived from one specimen sequenced in a study of CD8+CD57+ T cells in acquired aplastic anemia. CDR3 and TCR beta VDJ profiling relied on genomic DNA as the template. One entry per CDR3 protein results from TCRdb running MiXCR on the reads. The table has some 240,000 distinct CDR3 sequences, 30% to 40% seen once; the top ten hold roughly 1.1%. The sequenced sample was sorted CD4+, CD8+, or CD8+CD57+ T cells (not recorded which) from PBMCs. Source of these receptors: a human donor in good health, serving as a control.

This clonotype has ten or more counts. V is TRBV7-2 and J is TRBJ2-7, with 8 positions matching TRBD2. Germline CDR1 reads SGHTA; CDR2 reads FQGNSA. J gave up 4 bases and V 4 bases, and 9 bases lay outside the gene matches. CDR3 length: 15 residues. The chain's CDR3 is CASSSSRTSNYEQYF. The CDR3 coding sequence is TGTGCCAGCAGCTCAAGCCGGACTAGCAATTACGAGCAGTACTTC.

The rearrangement uses TRBV15 and TRBJ2-5, with 9 positions matching TRBD1. This CDR3 is built from 16 residues. V trimming: 5 bases; J trimming: 5 bases; junction bases outside the gene matches: 12. Per the germline V gene, CDR1 is LNHNV and CDR2 is YYDKDF (reference sequence). The CDR3 DNA sequence: TGTGCCACCAGCGGTACCACGGGACAGGGAGGGGAGACCCAGTACTTC. As protein: CATSGTTGQGGETQYF.

This clonotype was counted at least ten times. CDR3 region: CASSRTGGGGYGYTF. The CDR3 DNA reads as TGTGCCAGCAGCAGGACAGGGGGCGGGGGATATGGCTACACCTTC. The V call is TRBV12-3 or TRBV12-4, the J call TRBJ1-2, with 11 bases that match TRBD1. CDR3 length: 15 amino acids. The V and J ends lost 6 bases and 5 bases, in that order; junction bases with no gene match: 8.